This is a list of T cell receptor beta chains from one sample in a study of cytomegalovirus exposure and HLA in healthy donors. Data came from immunoSEQ multiplex PCR; TCRdb stores just in-frame clones and leaves some out. Altogether some 150,000 clones are present, 73% being singletons, with the ten largest covering about 15%. Sequencing input: PBMCs. These receptors all come from a human donor in good health. CDR3s include the opening cysteine and the closing phenylalanine or tryptophan. Each record gives: D gene, V gene, J gene, clone size, CDR3 protein, CDR3 DNA. A D gene is named only where the DNA matches it firmly. Size tells how often a clone was seen (once, few, many) or the class of an expanded clone, and some rows leave it out.

TRBD2	TRBV5-1	TRBJ2-3	once	CASSMGGGAFDTQYF	TGCGCCAGCAGCATGGGCGGGGGGGCCTTTGATACGCAGTATTTT
TRBD2	TRBV6-4	TRBJ2-3	NA	CASSEGTSGADTQYF	TGTGCCAGCAGTGAAGGGACTAGCGGGGCTGATACGCAGTATTTT
NA	TRBV6-1	TRBJ2-4	NA	CASSERGLDIQYF	TGTGCCAGCAGTGAAAGGGGATTAGACATTCAGTACTTC
TRBD2	TRBV27	TRBJ2-7	NA	CASSRGTSGLYEQYF	TGTGCCAGCAGCAGAGGGACTAGCGGGCTCTACGAGCAGTACTTC
TRBD2	TRBV7-8	TRBJ2-7	NA	CASSSRFSGRATYEQYF	TGTGCCAGCAGCTCCCGATTCAGCGGGAGGGCCACCTACGAGCAGTACTTC
NA	TRBV10-3	TRBJ2-7	few	CATRGSYEQYF	TGTGCAACCCGGGGGTCCTACGAGCAGTACTTC
NA	TRBV18	TRBJ2-7	few	CASSAAAYEQYF	TGTGCCAGCTCGGCCGCGGCCTACGAGCAGTACTTC
NA	TRBV11-3	TRBJ2-1	few	CASSLDGPSNEQFF	TGTGCCAGCAGCTTAGATGGGCCGAGCAATGAGCAGTTCTTC
TRBD1	TRBV7-9	TRBJ1-4	NA	CASSSGQAAANEKLFF	TGTGCCAGCAGCTCGGGACAGGCGGCGGCTAATGAAAAACTGTTTTTT
NA	TRBV30	TRBJ1-2	NA	CAWNGELFNYGYTF	TGTGCCTGGAACGGGGAACTTTTTAACTATGGCTACACCTTC
TRBD1	TRBV19	TRBJ1-4	few	CASSMSRTGEVPSEKLFF	TGTGCCAGTAGTATGAGTCGGACAGGGGAAGTTCCCAGCGAAAAACTGTTTTTT
NA	TRBV10-1	TRBJ2-7	few	CASSYTGFGEQYF	TGCGCCAGCTCATACACAGGATTCGGCGAGCAGTACTTC
NA	TRBV20-1	TRBJ2-5	NA	CSYSTQETQYF	TGCAGTTACTCCACCCAAGAGACCCAGTACTTC
NA	TRBV9	TRBJ2-7	few	CASSVARYSYEQYF	TGTGCCAGCAGCGTAGCGCGGTACTCCTACGAGCAGTACTTC
NA	TRBV11-2	TRBJ1-1	NA	CASSPLAPRYMNTEAFF	TGTGCCAGCAGCCCTTTAGCCCCCAGATACATGAACACTGAAGCTTTCTTT
NA	TRBV20-1	TRBJ1-2	NA	CSALGGYGYTF	TGCAGTGCCCTTGGCGGCTATGGCTACACCTTC
NA	TRBV6-5	TRBJ2-3	NA	CASSYRRGSTDTQYF	TGTGCCAGCAGTTATAGACGCGGATCCACAGATACGCAGTATTTT
TRBD1	TRBV6-1	TRBJ2-5	NA	CASSEPGQLQETQYF	TGTGCCAGCAGTGAGCCGGGACAGTTACAAGAGACCCAGTACTTC
NA	TRBV5-6	TRBJ2-7	NA	CASSLGTADEQYF	TGTGCCAGCAGCTTGGGTACCGCAGACGAGCAGTACTTC
TRBD2	TRBV28	TRBJ2-7	NA	CASSLPYSTSGGRGQYF	TGTGCCAGCAGCCTTCCCTATTCGACTAGCGGGGGACGAGGGCAGTACTTC
TRBD1	TRBV15	TRBJ1-1	NA	CATRPGQGVAEAFF	TGTGCCACCAGGCCGGGACAGGGCGTCGCTGAAGCTTTCTTT
TRBD2	TRBV25-1	TRBJ2-1	NA	CASSEYLPGLAGYNEQFF	TGTGCCAGCAGTGAATATCTCCCCGGACTAGCGGGGTACAATGAGCAGTTCTTC
TRBD2	TRBV5-1	TRBJ2-2	NA	CASSRGLAGGRELFF	TGCGCCAGCAGTCGTGGACTAGCGGGAGGCCGGGAGCTGTTTTTT